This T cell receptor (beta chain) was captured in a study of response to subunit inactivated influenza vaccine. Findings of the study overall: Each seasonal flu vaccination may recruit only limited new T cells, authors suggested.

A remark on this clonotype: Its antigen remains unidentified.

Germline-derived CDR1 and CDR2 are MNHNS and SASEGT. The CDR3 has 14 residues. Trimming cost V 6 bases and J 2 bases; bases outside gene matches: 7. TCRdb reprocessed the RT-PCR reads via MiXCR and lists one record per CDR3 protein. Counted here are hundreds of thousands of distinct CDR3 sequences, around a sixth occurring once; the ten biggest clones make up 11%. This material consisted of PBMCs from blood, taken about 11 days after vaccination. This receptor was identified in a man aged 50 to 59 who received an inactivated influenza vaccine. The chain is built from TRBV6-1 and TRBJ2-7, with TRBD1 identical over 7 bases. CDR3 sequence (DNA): TGTGCCAGCAGGCCGACAGGGAATACCTACGAGCAGTACTTC. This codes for CASRPTGNTYEQYF.